Given below is one T cell receptor (beta chain) in context. Only in-frame clones appear in the TCRdb table, and some are missing; sequencing was by immunoSEQ multiplex PCR. The table has 270,000 or so clones, 84% seen once. The data originate from a study of blood T cell repertoires in COVID-19. Study context: T cells, B-cell-depleted T cells, or PBMCs supplied cDNA or gDNA.

Germline loops: CDR1 SNHLY, CDR2 FYNNEI. V lost 7 bases, J lost 3 bases, and 7 bases lay in between. This CDR3 has 11 amino acids. This study enrolled people aged about 18 to 100 from 20 to 25 US geographic areas. Sequencing used PBMCs or T cells enriched from blood (not recorded which). The chain recombines TRBV2 with TRBJ2-7; possible D gene TRBD2, 6 bases. The TCR originated in a man aged 45-65 years who had recovered from COVID-19. The CDR3 region has the DNA TGTGCCAGCACGACTAGCTACGAGCAGTACTTC. Protein: CASTTSYEQYF.